This is a list of T cell receptor beta chains from one sample in a study of OX40 agonist ivuxolimab in advanced cancers. Repertoires were generated with immunoSEQ multiplex PCR, while TCRdb's copy carries only in-frame clones and drops some. The sample shows about 73,000 clones, about 81% of them seen only once. Sequenced here: CD4+ or CD8+ T cells sorted from blood, sampled in a trial of the OX40 agonist ivuxolimab. All receptors come from an adult with an advanced solid tumor such as melanoma, head and neck, liver or kidney cancer. The CDR3 runs from the conserved cysteine through the conserved F or W. D genes are given only for firm matches. Size tells how often a clone was seen (once, few, many) or the class of an expanded clone, and some rows leave it out.

clone size	V gene	J gene	D gene	CDR3 protein	CDR3 DNA
NA	TRBV5-1	TRBJ1-2	TRBD1	CASSSGGQGGYTF	TGCGCCAGCAGCTCGGGCGGACAGGGCGGTTACACCTTC
NA	TRBV5-1	TRBJ2-7	NA	CASSLATRGYEQYF	TGCGCCAGCAGCTTGGCCACTAGGGGCTACGAGCAGTACTTC
NA	TRBV7-3	TRBJ1-5	NA	CASSPGSNQPQHF	TGTGCCAGCAGCCCCGGCAGCAATCAGCCCCAGCATTTT
NA	TRBV7-2	TRBJ1-4	TRBD1	CASSLRQGGPNEKLFF	TGTGCCAGCAGCCTCCGACAGGGAGGCCCGAATGAAAAACTGTTTTTT
few	TRBV5-4	TRBJ1-1	NA	CASSFRGLEAFF	TGTGCCAGCAGCTTTAGGGGACTTGAAGCTTTCTTT
NA	TRBV7-6	TRBJ2-1	TRBD2	CASSFSLSGSTSGRVSYNEQFF	TGTGCCAGCAGCTTTTCCCTTTCAGGGTCGACTAGCGGGAGGGTATCCTACAATGAGCAGTTCTTC
NA	TRBV9	TRBJ2-2	TRBD1	CASQLGTATGELFF	TGTGCCAGCCAACTTGGGACAGCCACCGGGGAGCTGTTTTTT
once	TRBV7-3	TRBJ2-7	TRBD2	CASSPSSGASSYEQYF	TGTGCCAGCAGCCCAAGTAGCGGGGCTAGCTCCTACGAGCAGTACTTC
NA	TRBV6-6	TRBJ2-7	NA	CASRLQSSYEQYF	TGTGCCAGCAGACTACAAAGCTCCTACGAGCAGTACTTC
few	TRBV30	TRBJ2-3	NA	CAWSGRLTQYF	TGTGCCTGGAGTGGTCGTCTTACGCAGTATTTT
few	TRBV14	TRBJ2-1	TRBD1	CASSLPTGYYNEQFF	TGTGCCAGCAGCCTCCCGACAGGGTACTACAATGAGCAGTTCTTC
NA	TRBV9	TRBJ2-7	TRBD1	CASSVGLRTGQMAYEQYF	TGTGCCAGCAGCGTAGGGCTACGGACAGGGCAAATGGCTTACGAGCAGTACTTC
once	TRBV28	TRBJ1-1	NA	CASSLRDTEAFF	TGTGCCAGCAGTTTACGGGACACTGAAGCTTTCTTT
NA	TRBV4-3	TRBJ1-5	NA	CASSQGRRVGVGSNQPQHF	TGCGCCAGCAGCCAAGGAAGGAGGGTTGGCGTGGGAAGCAATCAGCCCCAGCATTTT